The 16 T cell receptor beta chains reported below all come from one sample, sequenced in a study of shared clonotypes between healthy human individuals. Here immunoSEQ multiplex PCR was the method, and the copy in TCRdb shows in-frame clones only, minus some. Here the sample spans a few million clones, about 94% being singletons. CD45RO-negative, CCR7-positively selected cells formed the naive CD8 fraction, excluding terminally differentiated effector memory CD45RA+ cells. The sample was naive CD8+ T cells from PBMCs. The receptors shown here come from a man younger than 35 in good health. Some clones in this sample may be carry-over from other donors' samples.

This clone came up once. In the same sample, other DNA sequences code for this CDR3. This chain uses TRBV9 with TRBJ1-1; D is unresolved. V was trimmed by 3 bases and J by 2 bases, leaving 2 bases between them. The CDR3 runs 11 residues. The germline V gene encodes CDR1 SGDLS and CDR2 YYNGEE. The CDR3 DNA reads TGTGCCAGCAGCGGAAACACTGAAGCTTTCTTT. As protein: CASSGNTEAFF.

V and J are TRBV27 and TRBJ2-3; the D gene is possibly TRBD1 (7 bases). The V end was cut by 4 bases, the J end by 6 bases, with 11 bases between. This CDR3 contains 13 residues. CDR1 is MNHEY and CDR2 is SMNVEV in the germline V gene (reference sequence). The CDR3 nucleotides read TGTGCCAGCAGTTCAGGGGGGATGGATACGCAGTATTTT. It yields the protein CASSSGGMDTQYF.

V and J are TRBV7-8 and TRBJ2-7; D ambiguous. The germline gives CDR1 SGHVS, CDR2 FQNEAQ. Trimming took off 5 bases at V and 2 bases at J, with 10 bases between the two ends. This CDR3 is built from 13 residues. The CDR3 here is CASSPHAPYEQYF. The CDR3 DNA reads as TGTGCCAGCAGCCCCCACGCCCCCTACGAGCAGTACTTC.

The V gene is TRBV27, the J gene TRBJ2-2; D possibly corresponds to TRBD2 (5 bases). This CDR3 region has 15 residues. The germline CDR1 and CDR2 sequences are MNHEY and SMNVEV (reference sequence). V lost 6 bases and J 8 bases, leaving 19 bases between the germline ends. This CDR3 is CASSLDYLALGELFF. CDR3 coding DNA: TGTGCCAGCAGCCTCGACTACCTGGCCTTAGGGGAGCTGTTTTTT.

The rearrangement joins TRBV5-5 to TRBJ2-7; D is perhaps TRBD2 (5 bases). Germline V lookup: CDR1 SGHKS, CDR2 YYEKEE (reference sequence). CDR3 length equals 14 residues. V lost 4 bases, J lost 5 bases, and 16 bases lay in between. The DNA of the CDR3 is TGTGCCAGCAGCCTGGGTGAGGGCCGGGACGAGCAGTACTTC. This encodes CASSLGEGRDEQYF.

This rearrangement joins TRBV7-8 to TRBJ2-3; TRBD2 aligns across 9 bases. The CDR3 sequence is 16 residues long. With 1 base clipped from V and 5 bases from J, the junction kept 7 bases outside the gene matches. Per the germline V gene, CDR1 is SGHVS and CDR2 is FQNEAQ. This CDR3 is CASSLGPSGAQDTQYF. The CDR3, as DNA: TGTGCCAGCAGCTTAGGCCCTAGCGGGGCCCAAGATACGCAGTATTTT.

The table lists this clone with a count of one. The V gene is TRBV11-2, the J gene TRBJ2-3; TRBD2 might be the D (7 bases). This CDR3 has 17 residues. V was cut by 1 base and J by 2 bases, with 16 bases left in between. In germline, CDR1 is SGHAT, CDR2 FQNNGV. CDR3 sequence (DNA): TGTGCCAGCAGCTTAGTCGGGGGGCGCGAACTCACAGATACGCAGTATTTT. It translates to CASSLVGGRELTDTQYF.

The genes are TRBV7-2 and TRBJ2-1; perhaps TRBD2 as D (5 bases). Germline V lookup: CDR1 SGHTA, CDR2 FQGNSA. The CDR3 extends over 14 amino acids. The germline V and J ends were trimmed by 1 base and 10 bases, with 14 bases remaining between them. This chain's CDR3 is CASSLGWESDEQFF. The CDR3 DNA is TGTGCCAGCAGCTTAGGGTGGGAGTCAGACGAGCAGTTCTTC.

The chain uses TRBV5-1 and TRBJ2-5; D is uncertain. In germline, CDR1 is SGHRS, CDR2 YFSETQ. The V end lost 3 bases, the J end lost 4 bases, and 10 bases lay between the germline ends. The CDR3 covers 13 residues. CDR3 nucleotides: TGCGCCAGCAGCTGGACCCCCCGAGAGACCCAGTACTTC. Translating it yields CASSWTPRETQYF. The full variable domain, with the rest looked up from reference TRBV5-1 and TRBJ2-5, is KAGVTQTPRYLIKTRGQQVTLSCSPISGHRSVSWYQQTPGQGLQFLFEYFSETQRNKGNFPGRFSGRQFSNSRSEMNVSTLELGDSALYLCASSWTPRETQYFGPGTRLLVL.

The V and J genes are TRBV4-1 and TRBJ2-5, with 8 bases fitting TRBD2. The CDR3 sequence is 17 residues long. Germline values: CDR1 MGHRA, CDR2 YSYEKL. J gave up 5 bases and V 4 bases, and 15 bases lay outside the gene matches. The CDR3 here is CASSPGLGIGKWETQYF. DNA for the CDR3: TGCGCCAGCAGCCCGGGACTAGGGATAGGTAAATGGGAGACCCAGTACTTC.

The CDR3 here is CASSPTGGAYGEQFF. For the CDR3, the DNA is TGTGCCAGCAGTCCAACAGGGGGTGCCTACGGTGAGCAGTTCTTC. The chain carries TRBV7-2 and TRBJ2-1; 8 nucleotides agree with TRBD1. The CDR3 is 15 amino acids. The V gene end was trimmed by 6 bases and the J gene end by 9 bases; junction bases not matched to a gene: 13. The germline gives CDR1 SGHTA, CDR2 FQGNSA.

With regard to this clone: Other DNA variants within this sample encode the same CDR3. The chain employs TRBV10-3 and TRBJ2-7; a possible D gene is TRBD1 (6 bases). This CDR3 is 14 amino acids long. Trimming cost V 3 bases and J 0 bases, with 9 bases left between them. Per germline, CDR1 ENHRY and CDR2 SYGVKD. In DNA, the CDR3 is TGTGCCATCAGTGACTTGGACAGCTCCTACGAGCAGTACTTC. Translation: CAISDLDSSYEQYF.

The chain recombines TRBV7-2 with TRBJ2-7; the D gene is possibly TRBD1 (6 bases). The CDR3 is made up of 14 amino acids. Germline CDR1 and CDR2: SGHTA and FQGNSA. V lost 6 bases, J lost 0 bases, and 12 bases lay in between. The CDR3 DNA reads TGTGCCAGCAGGACAGGCTTTAGCTCCTACGAGCAGTACTTC. It translates to CASRTGFSSYEQYF.

This rearrangement joins TRBV6-1 to TRBJ2-7; D is undetermined. CDR3 size: 14 residues. Trimming took off 7 bases at V and 0 bases at J, with 13 bases between the two ends. Germline loops: CDR1 MNHNS, CDR2 SASEGT. The CDR3: CASMINSVSYEQYF. CDR3 DNA: TGTGCCAGCATGATAAATAGTGTCTCCTACGAGCAGTACTTC.

The J gene is TRBJ2-7, the V gene TRBV5-1, with 14 bases that match TRBD2. CDR3 length equals 16 residues. Looked up from germline, CDR1 is SGHRS and CDR2 is YFSETQ. V was clipped by 4 bases and J by 2 bases; unmatched bases: 5. The CDR3 DNA reads TGCGCCAGCAGCCCAGAGGGACTAGCGGGAGCCTACGAGCAGTACTTC. Encoded protein: CASSPEGLAGAYEQYF.

The chain recombines TRBV6-6 with TRBJ2-7; D gene unclear. Trimming shortened V by 10 bases and J by 6 bases, and 19 bases separated the two germline ends. Germline V gene lookup returns CDR1 MNHNY and CDR2 SVGAGI (reference sequence). The CDR3 length is 13 residues. CDR3 in DNA: TGTGCCACCCGGACCCATGTTTCGGGCGAGCAGTACTTC. This gives the protein CATRTHVSGEQYF.